The next 29 T cell receptor beta chains were all read from a single sample in a study of HIV-infected patients and healthy controls. The repertoire came from unfractionated whole blood and reflected all unsorted peripheral T cells. 500 ng RNA was reverse transcribed with alpha and beta constant-region primers. Each of the alpha and beta chains got its own library through chain-specific third strand synthesis with indices. TCRdb re-derived calls from the 5' RACE reads in MiXCR, one entry per CDR3 protein. The sample has roughly 20,000 distinct CDR3 sequences, around 10% seen once. Material for sequencing was blood. The receptors stem from an adult in good health.

In its sample, this clonotype ranks as medium-sized. The rearrangement uses TRBV20-1 and TRBJ2-7; 9 bases agree with TRBD2. Germline V CDR1 and CDR2: DFQATT, SNEGSKA (reference sequence). The CDR3 extends over 16 amino acids. J gave up 2 bases and V 3 bases, and 11 bases lay outside the gene matches. The CDR3 DNA is TGCAGTGCTAGCGTGCTTCGGCGGGAGGGTACCTACGAGCAGTACTTC. It is translated as CSASVLRREGTYEQYF.

This clonotype was detected only a few times. The rearrangement joins TRBV28 to TRBJ1-2; tentative D call: TRBD1 (6 bases). This CDR3 is built from 16 residues. V was trimmed by 6 bases and J by 9 bases, leaving 26 bases between them. Germline loops: CDR1 MDHEN, CDR2 SYDVKM. This CDR3 reads CASRNPSGQGFIRYTF. The CDR3 nucleotides are TGTGCCAGCAGAAATCCTAGCGGGCAGGGGTTTATCCGCTACACCTTC.

The chain couples TRBV19 to TRBJ2-3; D not resolved. CDR1 is LNHDA and CDR2 is SQIVND in the germline V gene (reference sequence). V shed 6 bases and J shed 0 bases, with 10 bases lying between them. This CDR3 spans 14 amino acids. The CDR3 here is CASSSTLSTDTQYF. The CDR3 bases are TGTGCCAGTAGCTCGACCCTTAGCACAGATACGCAGTATTTT.

This clonotype was detected a few times. V gene TRBV10-3 combines with J gene TRBJ2-5; 8 bases align to TRBD1. Germline CDR1 reads ENHRY; CDR2 reads SYGVKD. This CDR3 contains 15 residues. The V gene end was trimmed by 6 bases and the J gene end by 4 bases; junction bases not matched to a gene: 10. The CDR3 protein is CAIRPGQVPVETQYF. The CDR3 DNA is TGTGCCATCAGGCCGGGACAGGTCCCCGTAGAGACCCAGTACTTC.

This clonotype was observed many times. This chain uses TRBV7-2 with TRBJ2-7, with 8 bases fitting TRBD2. This CDR3 region has 16 residues. From germline, CDR1 is SGHTA and CDR2 FQGNSA. Trimming removed 0 bases from V and 7 bases from J; junction bases left unmatched: 11. For the CDR3, the DNA is TGTGCCAGCAGCTTAGCCCAAGCGGGAGCCGTGGGAGAGCAGTACTTC. Residues: CASSLAQAGAVGEQYF.

This clonotype appeared many times. The gene calls are TRBV6-1 and TRBJ2-1, with TRBD1 matching over 8 bases. CDR1 and CDR2 (germline): MNHNS, SASEGT. CDR3 length: 15 amino acids. V lost 3 bases and J lost 5; bases outside the gene matches: 6. The CDR3 bases are TGTGCCAGCAGTGACTACAGGGGGGCAAACAATGAGCAGTTCTTC. Its translation is CASSDYRGANNEQFF.

Many counts were recorded for this clonotype. The rearrangement uses TRBV20-1 and TRBJ2-2, with 8 bases aligning to TRBD2. CDR3 length: 19 residues. The germline CDR1 and CDR2 sequences are DFQATT and SNEGSKA (reference sequence). Losses at the gene ends were 4 bases for V and 1 base for J; bases not matched to a gene: 17. CDR3: CSATRTSSYLSQNTGELFF. The CDR3 bases are TGCAGTGCTACAAGGACTAGCAGTTACCTCTCTCAGAACACCGGGGAGCTGTTTTTT.

This clonotype was counted at least ten times. The V call is TRBV5-1, the J call TRBJ2-1; either TRBD1 or TRBD2 may fit D (6 bases each). Between the trimmed V and J ends, which lost 4 bases and 10 bases, there was a span of 27 bases. Per germline, CDR1 SGHRS and CDR2 YFSETQ. The CDR3 is 17 residues long. The CDR3 loop reads CASSRRGQPLQLQEQFF. The CDR3 region has the DNA TGCGCCAGCAGCCGCCGGGGGCAGCCCCTCCAATTACAGGAGCAGTTCTTC.

This clonotype was seen at least ten times. The J gene is TRBJ1-3, the V gene TRBV3-1; D is unresolved. The CDR3 extends over 16 amino acids. V was cut by 2 bases and J by 2 bases, with 13 bases left in between. The germline V gene has CDR1 LGHDT and CDR2 YNNKEL (reference sequence). This CDR3 is CASSQQTTPTGNTIYF. The CDR3 DNA reads as TGTGCCAGCAGCCAACAAACCACACCGACTGGAAACACCATATATTTT.

This clonotype was detected ten times or more. The chain is built from TRBV13 and TRBJ2-1; D is perhaps TRBD2 (5 bases). Germline CDR1 and CDR2: PRHDT and FYEKMQ (reference sequence). Trimming took off 6 bases at V and 4 bases at J, with 19 bases between the two ends. The CDR3 totals 16 residues. CDR3 protein: CASRGRGYTTYNEQFF. The DNA for the CDR3 is TGTGCCAGCAGAGGGAGAGGGTACACTACTTACAATGAGCAGTTCTTC.

Many counts were recorded for this clonotype. The chain has TRBV19 and TRBJ1-5; a possible D gene is TRBD1 (6 bases). CDR3 length equals 19 residues. Trimming left V 1 base short and J 0 bases short, with 19 bases between. CDR1 LNHDA and CDR2 SQIVND come from the germline V gene (reference sequence). In DNA form, the CDR3 reads TGTGCCAGTAGTATAGCGGGGGCCAGGACGGGGAATAGCAATCAGCCCCAGCATTTT. As protein: CASSIAGARTGNSNQPQHF.

J is TRBJ2-7 and V is TRBV5-1; the D is unclear. Germline-derived CDR1 and CDR2 are SGHRS and YFSETQ. Between the trimmed V and J ends, which lost 2 bases and 1 base, there was a span of 13 bases. The CDR3 totals 15 residues. The CDR3 region is CASSFNIGQSYEQYF. The CDR3 nucleotides read TGCGCCAGCAGCTTTAATATCGGCCAGTCCTACGAGCAGTACTTC.

This clonotype was seen ten or more times. The chain is built from TRBV27 and TRBJ2-6; D is unresolved. The CDR3 sequence is 15 residues long. Germline V CDR1 and CDR2: MNHEY, SMNVEV (reference sequence). V lost 2 bases to trimming and J lost 0 bases, with 5 bases between them. This CDR3 is CASSLVSSGANVLTF. The CDR3 DNA reads TGTGCCAGCAGTTTAGTTAGCTCTGGGGCCAACGTCCTGACTTTC.

Ten or more counts support this clonotype. This chain uses TRBV6-2 or TRBV6-3 with TRBJ2-6, with D possibly TRBD2 on 5 matching bases. Germline V gene sequence: CDR1 MNHEY, CDR2 SVGEGT. V lost 4 bases and J lost 0, with 13 bases in between. This CDR3 has 17 residues. The CDR3 DNA reads as TGTGCCAGCAGTTCCTTCTCGGGGAGCTCTGGGGCCAACGTCCTGACTTTC. Its translation is CASSSFSGSSGANVLTF.

At least ten counts were recorded for this clonotype. This rearrangement joins TRBV5-1 to TRBJ1-1; the D gene is possibly TRBD1 (5 bases). In germline, CDR1 is SGHRS, CDR2 YFSETQ. The V gene lost 4 bases and the J gene lost 11 bases, with 21 bases spanning the gap. The CDR3 is made up of 14 amino acids. Here the CDR3 DNA reads TGCGCCAGCAGCCGCCAACCAGGGTCCGAACGGGCTTTCTTT. It yields the protein CASSRQPGSERAFF.

This clonotype was detected only a few times. The gene calls are TRBV4-2 and TRBJ2-7; 7 nucleotides align to TRBD2. V lost 3 bases and J lost 0; bases outside the gene matches: 8. Germline V gene sequence: CDR1 LGHNA, CDR2 YNFKEQ. The CDR3 totals 16 residues. The CDR3 region is CASSQSSGTTSYEQYF. The CDR3 DNA follows: TGTGCCAGCAGCCAGTCCTCCGGGACTACCTCCTACGAGCAGTACTTC.

This clonotype was counted many times. The chain couples TRBV30 to TRBJ1-5; D may be TRBD1 (5 bases). The CDR3 sequence is 15 residues long. In germline, CDR1 is GTSNPN, CDR2 SVGIG (reference sequence). V was shortened by 3 bases and J by 2 bases, with 14 bases between the two germline ends. CDR3 bases: TGTGCCTGGAGCCCTCTGGGGACGGGCAATCAGCCCCAGCATTTT. Its translation: CAWSPLGTGNQPQHF.

This clonotype was recorded a few times. The chain couples TRBV12-3 or TRBV12-4 to TRBJ2-5, with D perhaps TRBD1 or TRBD2 (6 bases each). The ends were cut back, 8 bases at V and 2 bases at J, with 18 bases in the middle. The CDR3 extends over 15 amino acids. Here the CDR3 DNA reads TGTGCCAGCCAAGAGGGGGGCGGGTATCAAGAGACCCAGTACTTC. Its translation is CASQEGGGYQETQYF.

This clonotype showed up many times. V usage is TRBV6-5 and J usage is TRBJ2-3, with TRBD2 as a possible D gene (6 bases). The CDR3 is made up of 15 amino acids. Germline CDR1 reads MNHEY; CDR2 reads SVGAGI. Deletions cut 0 bases from V and 1 base from J, with 8 bases between. As DNA, the CDR3 is TGTGCCAGCAGTTACTCTCGCGGGGGCACAGATACGCAGTATTTT. Translating gives CASSYSRGGTDTQYF.

The chain couples TRBV5-1 to TRBJ2-3, with no clear D. V was trimmed by 2 bases and J by 0 bases, leaving 13 bases between them. There are 16 residues in the CDR3. Germline V CDR1 and CDR2: SGHRS, YFSETQ. CDR3 sequence reads: CASSFPGDTSTDTQYF. The CDR3 coding sequence is TGCGCCAGCAGCTTCCCCGGAGACACTAGCACAGATACGCAGTATTTT.

This clonotype showed up many times. The rearrangement links TRBV11-2 to TRBJ1-1; D gene unclear. The CDR3 runs to 13 residues. Germline V gene lookup returns CDR1 SGHAT and CDR2 FQNNGV. Trimming left V 3 bases short and J 3 bases short, with 8 bases between. The CDR3 loop reads CASSFGSDTEAFF. In nucleotides, the CDR3 is TGTGCCAGCAGCTTTGGGTCGGACACTGAAGCTTTCTTT.

This clonotype was observed a handful of times. This rearrangement joins TRBV7-2 to TRBJ2-7; the match to TRBD2 covers 9 bases. This CDR3 is built from 15 residues. Germline CDR1 is SGHTA and CDR2 is FQGNSA. V dropped 2 bases and J dropped 4; count of bases not matched to a gene: 6. CDR3 sequence reads: CASSLIGGRGYEQYF. CDR3 DNA: TGTGCCAGCAGCTTAATTGGCGGGAGGGGGTACGAGCAGTACTTC. Full variable domain (missing parts from reference TRBV7-2 and TRBJ2-7): GAGVSQSPSNKVTEKGKDVELRCDPISGHTALYWYRQSLGQGLEFLIYFQGNSAPDKSGLPSDRFSAERTGGSVSTLTIQRTQQEDSAVYLCASSLIGGRGYEQYFGPGTRLTVT.

This clonotype was counted at least ten times. CDR3 region: CASTPQGSGTTGELFF. The CDR3 nucleotides read TGTGCCAGCACCCCTCAGGGTAGCGGGACGACCGGGGAGCTGTTTTTT. The rearrangement uses TRBV6-6 and TRBJ2-2, with 8 bases that match TRBD2. V lost 7 bases and J lost 5; bases outside the gene matches: 12. Germline V gene lookup returns CDR1 MNHNY and CDR2 SVGAGI (reference sequence). This CDR3 has 16 amino acids.

This chain links TRBV27 with TRBJ2-2; 7 nucleotides match TRBD2. CDR1 and CDR2 (germline): MNHEY, SMNVEV (reference sequence). Germline trimming cut 1 base from V and 5 bases from J; bases unmatched to any gene: 7. The CDR3 has 16 amino acids. The CDR3 DNA is TGTGCCAGCAGTTTATGGGGGGAGGGCCCGACCGGGGAGCTGTTTTTT. Translation: CASSLWGEGPTGELFF.

This clonotype qualifies as medium-sized. The rearrangement uses TRBV20-1 and TRBJ2-3, with TRBD2 identical over 13 bases. J was trimmed by 9 bases and V by 3 bases; bases with no gene match: 9. CDR3 length: 15 residues. Germline V CDR1 and CDR2: DFQATT, SNEGSKA (reference sequence). Written as DNA, the CDR3 is TGCAGTGCTAGCTCGGGACTAGCGGGATTTAGGACGCAGTATTTT. Its protein product is CSASSGLAGFRTQYF.

The table lists this clonotype with many counts. The CDR3 loop is CASRGAGKYTDTQYF. In nucleotides, the CDR3 is TGTGCCAGTAGAGGAGCGGGGAAATACACAGATACGCAGTATTTT. The chain links TRBV27 to TRBJ2-3, with 7 nucleotides matching TRBD2. There are 15 residues in the CDR3. V shed 9 bases, J shed 2 bases, and the junction held 11 bases outside the gene matches. CDR1 is MNHEY, CDR2 SMNVEV, per germline (reference sequence).

This clonotype was seen ten or more times. This chain uses TRBV28 with TRBJ1-2; 12 bases align to TRBD1. CDR1 and CDR2 (germline): MDHEN, SYDVKM. The V segment lost 5 bases and the J segment 3 bases; nucleotides outside the gene matches: 10. This CDR3 spans 17 amino acids. The CDR3 nucleotides read TGTGCCAGCAGTCCCCAGGGGACAGGGGGCAGGGACTATGGCTACACCTTC. Encoded protein: CASSPQGTGGRDYGYTF.

The V call is TRBV3-1, the J call TRBJ1-2; 10 bases align to TRBD1. The CDR3 contains 18 residues. Germline V lookup: CDR1 LGHDT, CDR2 YNNKEL (reference sequence). The J segment lost 3 bases and the V segment lost 2 bases, leaving 12 bases of the junction unmatched. This CDR3 is CASSQPLRQGAGDYGYTF. CDR3 DNA: TGTGCCAGCAGCCAACCTCTCAGACAGGGGGCGGGTGACTATGGCTACACCTTC.

The table lists this clonotype with many counts. The V call is TRBV4-2, the J call TRBJ2-1; D is possibly TRBD1 or TRBD2 (5 bases each). Germline CDR1 reads LGHNA; CDR2 reads YNFKEQ. Trimming cost V 0 bases and J 9 bases, with 18 bases left between them. The CDR3 loop spans 16 amino acids. CDR3 loop: CASSQEAPPLGTEQFF. CDR3 sequence (DNA): TGTGCCAGCAGCCAAGAAGCCCCCCCACTAGGGACTGAGCAGTTCTTC.